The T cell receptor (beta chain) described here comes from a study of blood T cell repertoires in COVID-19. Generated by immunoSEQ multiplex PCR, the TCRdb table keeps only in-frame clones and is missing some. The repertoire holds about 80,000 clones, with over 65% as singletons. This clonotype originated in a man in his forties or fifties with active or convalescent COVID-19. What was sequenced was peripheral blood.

For the CDR3, the DNA is TGTGCCAGCAGCCTAAACACCGGGGAGCTGTTTTTT. Translation: CASSLNTGELFF. The chain links TRBV11-2 to TRBJ2-2; D is ambiguous. V lost 5 bases to trimming and J lost 2 bases, with 3 bases between them. The CDR3 runs to 12 residues. Germline CDR1 is SGHAT and CDR2 is FQNNGV.